This TCR beta chain was sequenced for a study of blood T cell repertoires in COVID-19. On the study more broadly: COVID-19 samples, acute and convalescent, were from the United States, Italy and Spain. Sample material is recorded as cDNA or gDNA derived from T cells, B-cell-depleted T cells, or PBMCs.

In the original analysis: Reference gene primer amplification gave estimated nucleated cell counts. Libraries were prepared by immunoSEQ multiplex PCR; TCRdb keeps only in-frame clonotypes and omits some of them. That table furnishes V, J and clone size, whereas the DNA furnished D and trimming. Of 250,000 or so clones detected, 89% appear once; the ten largest clones hold roughly 0.92%. The CDR3 has 16 residues. The germline CDR1 and CDR2 sequences are KGHSH and LQKENI. Unmatched junction bases numbered 3, after V lost 3 bases and J lost 2 bases. This rearrangement joins TRBV18 to TRBJ1-5; 11 nucleotides match TRBD1. The sample was peripheral blood. The source of this sequence is a woman in her 40s who had recovered from COVID-19. The chain's CDR3 is CASSPLGQGGNQPQHF. The CDR3 DNA is TGTGCCAGCTCACCGTTGGGACAGGGGGGCAATCAGCCCCAGCATTTT.